The present T cell receptor beta chain was sequenced within a study of T cells after posttransplantation cyclophosphamide. Notes on this clone: Its target is unknown.

The study, taken as a whole, reports: Later blood repertoires were often dominated by clones from the donor CD8+ memory compartment. TRB clonality was highly associated with recipient CMV seropositivity and reactivation. Blood and skin or GI T cell repertoires showed limited TRB overlap.

V shed 0 bases and J 8 bases; nucleotides not matched to a gene: 9. Germline CDR1 MNHNS, CDR2 SASEGT. The CDR3 spans 16 residues. Some clones are missing from TCRdb's copy, which holds only in-frame ones; the method was immunoSEQ multiplex PCR. This sample carries about 52,000 clones, approximately 86% of them seen once, and the ten largest clones take 2.8%. V and J are TRBV6-1 and TRBJ1-2; 10 bases agree with TRBD1. This clonotype was obtained from a man aged 25 to 45 with a blood cancer, CMV-positive, and with a related stem cell donor. The specimen was PBMCs. CDR3 residues: CASSEAMGQGSYGYTF. Written as DNA, the CDR3 is TGTGCCAGCAGTGAAGCAATGGGACAGGGGTCCTACGGCTACACCTTC.